Listed below are T cell receptor beta chains from one sample, sequenced in a study of cytomegalovirus exposure and HLA in healthy donors. Here immunoSEQ multiplex PCR was the method, and the copy in TCRdb shows in-frame clones only, minus some. Among tens of thousands of clones listed, more than 65% were seen once. Material for sequencing was PBMCs. The receptors derive from a woman aged 25 to 45 in good health and CMV-seronegative. Both conserved end residues are part of each CDR3.

CDR3: CASGLGLAGGLGETQYF; J: TRBJ2-5; V: TRBV12-5; length: 17
CDR3: CASSGSTGYGYTF; J: TRBJ1-2; V: TRBV11-3; length: 13
CDR3: CASSSLTGNGYTF; J: TRBJ1-2; V: TRBV27; length: 13
CDR3: CASSPRQGEIGTEAFF; J: TRBJ1-1; V: TRBV7-9; length: 16
CDR3: CASSLRGRTEAFF; J: TRBJ1-1; V: TRBV5-6; length: 13
CDR3: CASSEYLRESTDTQYF; J: TRBJ2-3; V: TRBV25-1; length: 16
CDR3: CASSMGRSSGNTIYF; J: TRBJ1-3; V: TRBV19; length: 15
CDR3: CASSSHGGGSNQPQHF; J: TRBJ1-5; V: TRBV7-2; length: 16
CDR3: CASSRHRDGNTEAFF; J: TRBJ1-1; V: TRBV7-9; length: 15
CDR3: CASSFREGTEAFF; J: TRBJ1-1; V: TRBV5-5; length: 13
CDR3: CASSSSGVGYGYTF; J: TRBJ1-2; V: TRBV11-3; length: 14
CDR3: CASSPRVGRVNTEAFF; J: TRBJ1-1; V: TRBV5-8; length: 16
CDR3: CASSFSVSDDEQFF; J: TRBJ2-1; V: TRBV5-1; length: 14
CDR3: CASSLSGTTYNEQFF; J: TRBJ2-1; V: TRBV7-2; length: 15
CDR3: CASSLGEHQPQHF; J: TRBJ1-5; V: TRBV7-2; length: 13
CDR3: CASSINEGRGREKLFF; J: TRBJ1-4; V: TRBV19; length: 16
CDR3: CASFPGGRTIYGYTF; J: TRBJ1-2; V: TRBV27; length: 15
CDR3: CAIAGGTEAFF; J: TRBJ1-1; V: TRBV10-3; length: 11
CDR3: CASSSGLAGGLLFF; J: TRBJ2-1; V: TRBV28; length: 14
CDR3: CAWSTGGYGYTF; J: TRBJ1-2; V: TRBV30; length: 12
CDR3: CASSGGLAGYYNEQFF; J: TRBJ2-1; V: TRBV5-8; length: 16
CDR3: CASSLREAAGELFF; J: TRBJ2-2; V: TRBV11-2; length: 14
CDR3: CASSVDAGTSTDTQYF; J: TRBJ2-3; V: TRBV9; length: 16
CDR3: CASSEMGHGNTIYF; J: TRBJ1-3; V: TRBV10-2; length: 14
CDR3: CASSEGYGDEGTEAFF; J: TRBJ1-1; V: TRBV2; length: 16
CDR3: CASRPQGWATEAFF; J: TRBJ1-1; V: TRBV19; length: 14
CDR3: CASSQEAGAGTEAFF; J: TRBJ1-1; V: TRBV14; length: 15
CDR3: CASSLEGAGGYTF; J: TRBJ1-2; V: TRBV7-2; length: 13
CDR3: CSSGGQETQYF; J: TRBJ2-5; V: TRBV29-1; length: 11
CDR3: CASSPPGGAEAFF; J: TRBJ1-1; V: TRBV2; length: 13
CDR3: CASSLGGDSYTPNYGYTF; J: TRBJ1-2; V: TRBV7-2; length: 18
CDR3: CASSLFRGLPNEKLFF; J: TRBJ1-4; V: TRBV7-2; length: 16
CDR3: CASSQSGTATYNEQFF; J: TRBJ2-1; V: TRBV14; length: 16
CDR3: CASSLGAGGQTGANVLTF; J: TRBJ2-6; V: TRBV5-4; length: 18
CDR3: CASRGGQYGPEAFF; J: TRBJ1-1; V: TRBV19; length: 14
CDR3: CASSLALGQGAEETQYF; J: TRBJ2-5; V: TRBV7-2; length: 17
CDR3: CASSPQGPGSPLHF; J: TRBJ1-6; V: TRBV6-5; length: 14
CDR3: CASSATGQGYTGELFF; J: TRBJ2-2; V: TRBV7-9; length: 16
CDR3: CASSPGTGESQPQHF; J: TRBJ1-5; V: TRBV7-2; length: 15
CDR3: CASSQVGGSNQPQHF; J: TRBJ1-5; V: TRBV4-1; length: 15
CDR3: CAISESNGDDTQYF; J: TRBJ2-3; V: TRBV10-3; length: 14
CDR3: CASSPGQVLGEQYF; J: TRBJ2-7; V: TRBV5-1; length: 14
CDR3: CASSSPLAGEAFF; J: TRBJ1-1; V: TRBV6-5; length: 13
CDR3: CASSDLRPGTERNTEAFF; J: TRBJ1-1; V: TRBV25-1; length: 18
CDR3: CASSVDRGRVDTEAFF; J: TRBJ1-1; V: TRBV5-4; length: 16
CDR3: CASSEFRSSSGNTIYF; J: TRBJ1-3; V: TRBV25-1; length: 16
CDR3: CASNNGGQETQYF; J: TRBJ2-5; V: TRBV5-1; length: 13